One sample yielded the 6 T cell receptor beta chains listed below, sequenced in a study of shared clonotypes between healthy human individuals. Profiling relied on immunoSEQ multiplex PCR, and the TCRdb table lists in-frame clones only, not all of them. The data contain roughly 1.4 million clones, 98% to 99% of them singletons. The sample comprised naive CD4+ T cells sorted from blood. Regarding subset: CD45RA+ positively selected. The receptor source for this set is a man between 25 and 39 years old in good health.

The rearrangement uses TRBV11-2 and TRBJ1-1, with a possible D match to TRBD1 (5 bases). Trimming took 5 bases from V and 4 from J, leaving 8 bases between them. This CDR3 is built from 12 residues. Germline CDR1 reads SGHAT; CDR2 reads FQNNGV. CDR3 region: CASSPGFTEAFF. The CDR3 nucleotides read TGTGCCAGCAGCCCAGGGTTCACTGAAGCTTTCTTT.

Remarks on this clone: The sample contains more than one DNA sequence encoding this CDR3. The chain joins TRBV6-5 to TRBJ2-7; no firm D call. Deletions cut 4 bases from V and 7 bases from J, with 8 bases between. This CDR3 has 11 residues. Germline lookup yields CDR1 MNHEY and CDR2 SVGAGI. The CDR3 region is CASSFRGEQYF. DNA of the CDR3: TGTGCCAGCAGTTTCCGTGGGGAGCAGTACTTC.

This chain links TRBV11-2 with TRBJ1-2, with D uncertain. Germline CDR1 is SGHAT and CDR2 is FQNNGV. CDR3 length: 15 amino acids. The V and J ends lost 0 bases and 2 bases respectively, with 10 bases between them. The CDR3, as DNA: TGTGCCAGCAGCTTAGAGATGGGGTTCAACTATGGCTACACCTTC. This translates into CASSLEMGFNYGYTF.

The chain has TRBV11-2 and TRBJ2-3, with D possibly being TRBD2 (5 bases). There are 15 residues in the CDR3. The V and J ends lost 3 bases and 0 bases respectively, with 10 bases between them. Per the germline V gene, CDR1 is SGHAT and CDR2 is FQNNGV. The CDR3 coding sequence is TGTGCCAGCAGCTTGACCGGGGTTAGCACAGATACGCAGTATTTT. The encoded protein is CASSLTGVSTDTQYF. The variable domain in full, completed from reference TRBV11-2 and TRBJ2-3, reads EAGVAQSPRYKIIEKRQSVAFWCNPISGHATLYWYQQILGQGPKLLIQFQNNGVVDDSQLPKDRFSAERLKGVDSTLKIQPAKLEDSAVYLCASSLTGVSTDTQYFGPGTRLTVL.

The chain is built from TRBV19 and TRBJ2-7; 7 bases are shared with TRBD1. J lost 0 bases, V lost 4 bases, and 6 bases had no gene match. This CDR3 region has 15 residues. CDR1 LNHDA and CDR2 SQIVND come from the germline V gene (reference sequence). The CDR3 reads CASSTLGQISYEQYF. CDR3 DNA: TGTGCCAGTAGTACCTTGGGACAGATCTCCTACGAGCAGTACTTC.

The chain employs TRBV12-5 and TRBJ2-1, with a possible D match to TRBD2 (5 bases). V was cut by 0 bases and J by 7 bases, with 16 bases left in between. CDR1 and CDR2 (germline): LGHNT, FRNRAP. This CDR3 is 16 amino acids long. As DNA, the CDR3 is TGTGCTAGTGGTTTGGTACTAGGACCTGGGTTGAATGAGCAGTTCTTC. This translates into CASGLVLGPGLNEQFF.